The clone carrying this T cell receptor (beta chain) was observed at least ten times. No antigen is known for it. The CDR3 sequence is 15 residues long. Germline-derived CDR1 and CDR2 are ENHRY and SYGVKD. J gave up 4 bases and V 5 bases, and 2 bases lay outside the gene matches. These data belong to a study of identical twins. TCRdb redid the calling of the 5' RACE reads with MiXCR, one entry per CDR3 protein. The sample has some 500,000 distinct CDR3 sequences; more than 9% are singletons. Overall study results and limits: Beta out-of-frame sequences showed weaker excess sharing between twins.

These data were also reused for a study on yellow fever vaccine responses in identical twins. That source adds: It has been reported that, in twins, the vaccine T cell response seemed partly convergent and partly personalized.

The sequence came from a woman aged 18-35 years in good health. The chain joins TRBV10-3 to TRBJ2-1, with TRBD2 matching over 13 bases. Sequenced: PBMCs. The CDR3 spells CAISTSGGGYNEQFF. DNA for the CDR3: TGTGCCATCAGTACTAGCGGGGGGGGATACAATGAGCAGTTCTTC.